This record looks at one T cell receptor (beta chain) sequence and its context. Antigen unknown. CDR1 and CDR2 (germline): SGHKS, YYEKEE (reference sequence). The CDR3 is 14 amino acids. V lost 6 bases, J lost 5 bases, and 7 bases stayed unmatched. TCRdb ran MiXCR on the RT-PCR reads and lists one entry per CDR3 protein. The table shows about 540,000 distinct CDR3 sequences, with around a quarter occurring only once. The sample originates from a study of response to subunit inactivated influenza vaccine. Overall study results and limits: The study's authors posited that every seasonal influenza vaccination enlists few new T cells.

These sequences were also reported in another study, on T cells expressing NK-cell markers. That source reports: The cDNA for TCR beta came from 5'RACE template switching with UMIs. Sorted CD3+CD56+NKG2C+, CD3+CD56+NKG2C- and CD3+CD56-NKG2C+ T cells provided the TCR beta repertoires. NKG2C+ dominant clonotype frequencies in more than 5 donors were roughly 1.0-7.5% of CD8+ T cells. The CD3+CD56-NKG2C+ fraction of a few donors was likewise dominated by these clonotypes.

Sequenced material: CD4+ T cells sorted from PBMCs, taken about 12 days after vaccination. The chain combines TRBV5-5 with TRBJ2-5; 10 nucleotides match TRBD2. The receptor comes from a man aged 50 to 60 who received an inactivated influenza vaccine. The CDR3, as DNA: TGTGCCAGCAACCTGGGACTAGCGTCGGAGACCCAGTACTTC. It translates to CASNLGLASETQYF.